Sequencing of this TCR beta chain was carried out in a study of cytomegalovirus exposure and HLA in healthy donors. Study results and caveats: A list of 150 or so TCR beta chains associated with cytomegalovirus was given. It was reportedly the case that the classifier diagnosed cytomegalovirus status with high specificity and sensitivity.

As regards this clone: Antigen: not known.

TCRdb's copy holds only in-frame clones and misses some; the assay was immunoSEQ multiplex PCR. The sample lists over 150,000 clones; roughly 88% were seen once. The junction had 12 bases not matched to a gene; V was cut back by 4 bases and J by 7 bases. This CDR3 spans 15 amino acids. Germline V gene lookup returns CDR1 SGDLS and CDR2 YYNGEE. Sequenced input: PBMCs. The TCR originated in a woman aged 30 to 39 in good health and CMV-seropositive. The chain combines TRBV9 with TRBJ2-7; 9 bases are shared with TRBD2. The CDR3 reads CASSPLSAGGTEQYF. CDR3 coding DNA: TGTGCCAGCAGCCCTCTTTCAGCGGGAGGTACTGAGCAGTACTTC.